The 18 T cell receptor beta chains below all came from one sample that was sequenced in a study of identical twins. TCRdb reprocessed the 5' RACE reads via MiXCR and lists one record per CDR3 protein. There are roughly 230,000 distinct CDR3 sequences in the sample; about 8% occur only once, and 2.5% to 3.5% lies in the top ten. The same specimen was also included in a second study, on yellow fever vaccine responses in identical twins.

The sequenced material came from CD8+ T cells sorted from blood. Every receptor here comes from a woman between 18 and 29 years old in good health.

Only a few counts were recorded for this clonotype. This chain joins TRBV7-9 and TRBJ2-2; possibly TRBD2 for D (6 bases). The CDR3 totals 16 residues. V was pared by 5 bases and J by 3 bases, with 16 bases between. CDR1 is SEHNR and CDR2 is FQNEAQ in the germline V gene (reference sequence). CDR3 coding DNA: TGTGCCAGCAGCCCTCAATTAGCGGAGTACACCGGGGAGCTGTTTTTT. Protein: CASSPQLAEYTGELFF.

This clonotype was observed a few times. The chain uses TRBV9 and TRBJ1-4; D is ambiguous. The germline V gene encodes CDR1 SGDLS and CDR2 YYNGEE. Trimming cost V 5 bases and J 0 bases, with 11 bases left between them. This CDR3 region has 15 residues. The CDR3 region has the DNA TGTGCCAGCAGTGAGTGGGGTGCAACTAATGAAAAACTGTTTTTT. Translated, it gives CASSEWGATNEKLFF.

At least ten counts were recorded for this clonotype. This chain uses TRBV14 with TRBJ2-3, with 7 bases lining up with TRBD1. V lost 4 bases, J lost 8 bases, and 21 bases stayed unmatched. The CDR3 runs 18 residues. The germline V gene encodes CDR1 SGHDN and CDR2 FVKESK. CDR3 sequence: CASSPDVRTGLRGGTQYF. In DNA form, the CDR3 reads TGTGCCAGCAGCCCCGACGTTCGGACAGGTTTACGAGGTGGTACGCAGTATTTT.

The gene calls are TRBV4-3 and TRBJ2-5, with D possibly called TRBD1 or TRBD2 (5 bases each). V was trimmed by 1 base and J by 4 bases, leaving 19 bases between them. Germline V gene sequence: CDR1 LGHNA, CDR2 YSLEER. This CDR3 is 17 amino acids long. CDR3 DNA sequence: TGCGCCAGCAGCCAAGGGTGGGGCAGGACTCCGGCAGAGACCCAGTACTTC. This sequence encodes CASSQGWGRTPAETQYF.

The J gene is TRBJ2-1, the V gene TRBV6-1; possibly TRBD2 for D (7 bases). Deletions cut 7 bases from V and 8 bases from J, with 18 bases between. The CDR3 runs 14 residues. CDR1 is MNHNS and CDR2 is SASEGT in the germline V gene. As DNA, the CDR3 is TGTGCCAGCAACCCCGGGGGAGGGGGGCATGAGCAGTTCTTC. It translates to CASNPGGGGHEQFF.

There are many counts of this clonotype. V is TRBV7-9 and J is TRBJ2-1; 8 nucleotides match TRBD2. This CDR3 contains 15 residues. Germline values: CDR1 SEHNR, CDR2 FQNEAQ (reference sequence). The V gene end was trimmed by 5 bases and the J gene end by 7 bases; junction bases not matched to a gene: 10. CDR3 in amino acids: CASSDERLAPNEQFF. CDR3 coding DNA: TGTGCCAGCAGCGATGAAAGACTAGCGCCTAATGAGCAGTTCTTC.

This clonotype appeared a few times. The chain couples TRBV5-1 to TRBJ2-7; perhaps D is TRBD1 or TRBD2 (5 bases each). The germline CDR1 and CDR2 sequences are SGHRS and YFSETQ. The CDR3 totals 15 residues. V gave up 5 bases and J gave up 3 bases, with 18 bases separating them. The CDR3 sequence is CASRFVGDGFYEQYF. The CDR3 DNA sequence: TGCGCCAGCAGGTTTGTGGGGGACGGGTTCTACGAGCAGTACTTC.

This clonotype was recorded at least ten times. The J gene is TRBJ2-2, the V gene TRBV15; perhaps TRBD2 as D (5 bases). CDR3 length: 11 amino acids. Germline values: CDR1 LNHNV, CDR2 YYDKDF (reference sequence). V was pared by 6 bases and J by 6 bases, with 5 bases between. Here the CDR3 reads CATREAGELFF. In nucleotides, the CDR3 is TGTGCCACCAGGGAGGCCGGGGAGCTGTTTTTT. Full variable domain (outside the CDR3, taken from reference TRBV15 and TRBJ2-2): DAMVIQNPRYQVTQFGKPVTLSCSQTLNHNVMYWYQQKSSQAPKLLFHYYDKDFNNEADTPDNFQSRRPNTSFCFLDIRSPGLGDTAMYLCATREAGELFFGEGSRLTVL.

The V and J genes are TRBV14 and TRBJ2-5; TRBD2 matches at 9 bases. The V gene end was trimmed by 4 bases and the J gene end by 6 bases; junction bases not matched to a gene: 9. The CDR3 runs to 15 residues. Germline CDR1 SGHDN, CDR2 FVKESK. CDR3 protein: CASSPGASGKQTQYF. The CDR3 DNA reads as TGTGCCAGCAGCCCTGGCGCTAGCGGGAAACAGACCCAGTACTTC.

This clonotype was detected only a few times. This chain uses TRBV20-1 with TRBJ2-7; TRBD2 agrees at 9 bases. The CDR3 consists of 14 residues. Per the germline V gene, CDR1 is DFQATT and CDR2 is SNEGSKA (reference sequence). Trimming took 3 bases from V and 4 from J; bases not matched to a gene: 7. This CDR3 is CSARGLRGGYEQYF. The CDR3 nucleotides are TGCAGTGCTAGGGGTTTGCGGGGGGGTTACGAGCAGTACTTC.

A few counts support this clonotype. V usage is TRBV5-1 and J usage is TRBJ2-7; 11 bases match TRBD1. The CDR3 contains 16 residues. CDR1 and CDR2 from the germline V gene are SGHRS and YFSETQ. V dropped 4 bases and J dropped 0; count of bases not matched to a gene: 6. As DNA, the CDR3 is TGCGCCAGCAGCGGCGGACAGGGGGCGAGCTCCTACGAGCAGTACTTC. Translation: CASSGGQGASSYEQYF.

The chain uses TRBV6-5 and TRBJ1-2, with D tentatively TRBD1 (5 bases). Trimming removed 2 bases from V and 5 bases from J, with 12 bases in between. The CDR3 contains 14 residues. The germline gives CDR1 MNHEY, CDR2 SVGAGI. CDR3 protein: CASSYRDGMYGYTF. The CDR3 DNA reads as TGTGCCAGCAGTTACCGGGACGGAATGTATGGCTACACCTTC.

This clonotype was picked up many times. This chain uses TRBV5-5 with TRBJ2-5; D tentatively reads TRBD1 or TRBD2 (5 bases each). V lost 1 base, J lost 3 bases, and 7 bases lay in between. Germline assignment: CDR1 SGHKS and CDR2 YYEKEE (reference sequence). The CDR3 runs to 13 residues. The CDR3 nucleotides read TGTGCCAGCAGCTTGATGGGGGAAGAGACCCAGTACTTC. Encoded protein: CASSLMGEETQYF.

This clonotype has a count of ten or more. The CDR3 region has the DNA TGTGCCAGCAGCGTTCCGAGCGGGGGGGCCCTCAGCACAGATACGCAGTATTTT. It codes for CASSVPSGGALSTDTQYF. V usage is TRBV9 and J usage is TRBJ2-3; 10 nucleotides agree with TRBD2. The trim removed 2 bases at V and 0 bases at J, leaving 9 bases unmatched. CDR1 and CDR2 from the germline V gene are SGDLS and YYNGEE. This CDR3 contains 18 residues.

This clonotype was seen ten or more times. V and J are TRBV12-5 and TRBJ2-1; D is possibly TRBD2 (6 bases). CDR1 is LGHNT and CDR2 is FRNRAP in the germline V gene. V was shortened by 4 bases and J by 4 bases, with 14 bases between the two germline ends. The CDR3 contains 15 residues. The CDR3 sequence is CASGSGGAPYNEQFF. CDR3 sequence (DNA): TGTGCTAGTGGTTCAGGAGGGGCTCCGTACAATGAGCAGTTCTTC.

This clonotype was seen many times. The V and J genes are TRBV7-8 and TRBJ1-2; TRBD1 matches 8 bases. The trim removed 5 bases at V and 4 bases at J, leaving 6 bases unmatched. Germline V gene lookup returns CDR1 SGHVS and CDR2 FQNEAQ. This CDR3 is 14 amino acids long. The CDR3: CASSPRTGTYGYTF. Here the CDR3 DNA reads TGTGCCAGCAGCCCCCGGACAGGGACCTATGGCTACACCTTC.

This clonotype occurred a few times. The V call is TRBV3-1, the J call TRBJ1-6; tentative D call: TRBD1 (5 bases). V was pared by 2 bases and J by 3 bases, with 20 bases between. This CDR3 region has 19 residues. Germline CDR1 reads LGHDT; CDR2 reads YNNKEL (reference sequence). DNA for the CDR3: TGTGCCAGCAGCCAAACAACGGAGGGGCGGGGTTTCTATAATTCACCCCTCCACTTT. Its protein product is CASSQTTEGRGFYNSPLHF.

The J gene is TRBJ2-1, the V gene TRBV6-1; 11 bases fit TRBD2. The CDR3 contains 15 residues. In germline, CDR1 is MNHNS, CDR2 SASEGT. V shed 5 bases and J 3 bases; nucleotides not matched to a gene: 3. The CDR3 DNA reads TGTGCCAGCAGTAGGGGACTAGCGGACTACAATGAGCAGTTCTTC. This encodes CASSRGLADYNEQFF.